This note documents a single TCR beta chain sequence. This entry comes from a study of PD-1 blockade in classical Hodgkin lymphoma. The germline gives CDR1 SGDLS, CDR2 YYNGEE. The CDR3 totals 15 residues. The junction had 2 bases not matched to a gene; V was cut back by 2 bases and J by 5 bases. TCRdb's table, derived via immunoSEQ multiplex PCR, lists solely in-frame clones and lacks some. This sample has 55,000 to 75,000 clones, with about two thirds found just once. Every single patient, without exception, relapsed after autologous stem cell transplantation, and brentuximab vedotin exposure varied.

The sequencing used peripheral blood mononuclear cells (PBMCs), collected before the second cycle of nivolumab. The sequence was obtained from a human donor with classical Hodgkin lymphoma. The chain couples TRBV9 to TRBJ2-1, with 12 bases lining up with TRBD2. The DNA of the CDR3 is TGTGCCAGCAGCGTGAGGACTAGCGGGAACAATGAGCAGTTCTTC. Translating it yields CASSVRTSGNNEQFF.